One and the same sample provided the 27 T cell receptor beta chains below, sequenced in a study of cytomegalovirus exposure and HLA in healthy donors. Here immunoSEQ multiplex PCR was the method, and the copy in TCRdb shows in-frame clones only, minus some. The repertoire holds some 330,000 clones, with about nine tenths as singletons. The sequencing sample was made of PBMCs. These receptors were taken from a woman younger than 30 in good health and CMV-seronegative.

In regard to this clone: The same CDR3 arises from other DNA sequences in this sample as well. The V gene is TRBV9, the J gene TRBJ2-5; possibly TRBD2 for D (5 bases). The CDR3 has 13 residues. Germline values: CDR1 SGDLS, CDR2 YYNGEE. The V end lost 2 bases, the J end lost 1 base, and 6 bases lay between the germline ends. CDR3 bases: TGTGCCAGCAGCGTCAGCGGCCAAGAGACCCAGTACTTC. It translates to CASSVSGQETQYF.

This clone was counted a single time. The genes are TRBV9 and TRBJ1-1, with a tentative D call TRBD1 (5 bases). V gave up 0 bases and J gave up 5 bases, with 5 bases separating them. The V gene's germline CDR1 is SGDLS and CDR2 YYNGEE. The CDR3 is made up of 12 amino acids. In DNA form, the CDR3 reads TGTGCCAGCAGCGTAGAGGGGACTGAAGCTTTCTTT. Its translation: CASSVEGTEAFF.

The chain combines TRBV7-9 with TRBJ1-5; D remains unclear. V was shortened by 1 base and J by 0 bases, with 13 bases between the two germline ends. CDR1 and CDR2 (germline): SEHNR, FQNEAQ (reference sequence). This CDR3 has 17 amino acids. CDR3 in DNA: TGTGCCAGCAGCTTAGTGGTAGGCGGTGATAGCAATCAGCCCCAGCATTTT. It yields the protein CASSLVVGGDSNQPQHF.

This rearrangement joins TRBV25-1 to TRBJ2-3; 9 nucleotides agree with TRBD2. CDR1 is MGHDK, CDR2 SYGVNS, per germline. V dropped 7 bases and J dropped 2; count of bases not matched to a gene: 7. The CDR3 consists of 15 residues. CDR3 bases: TGTGCCAGCAAGGAGGCGGGAGGGTCCACAGATACGCAGTATTTT. It specifies CASKEAGGSTDTQYF.

CDR3 DNA: TGTGCCAGTAGGTCACTAGCGTCCCACGAGCAGTACTTC. This sequence encodes CASRSLASHEQYF. The genes are TRBV19 and TRBJ2-7; 7 bases map to TRBD2. The CDR3 sequence is 13 residues long. V lost 6 bases and J lost 5; bases outside the gene matches: 7. The germline CDR1 and CDR2 sequences are LNHDA and SQIVND (reference sequence).

The V and J genes are TRBV23-1 and TRBJ2-3, with 8 bases lining up with TRBD1. TRBV23-1 is labeled an ORF, and its function is uncertain. The CDR3 has 15 amino acids. After removal of 2 bases from V and 2 bases from J, the junction contained 3 bases not matched to a gene. As DNA, the CDR3 is TGCGCCAGCAGTCAACCGGACAGGGACACAGATACGCAGTATTTT. The encoded protein is CASSQPDRDTDTQYF.

The chain links TRBV13 to TRBJ2-7; 7 bases line up with TRBD1. The germline gives CDR1 PRHDT, CDR2 FYEKMQ (reference sequence). The CDR3 is 15 residues long. Trimming cost V 3 bases and J 5 bases; bases outside gene matches: 10. The CDR3 DNA is TGTGCCAGCAGCTTTTGGGACAGAAAATTTGACGAGCAGTACTTC. Protein: CASSFWDRKFDEQYF.

As for this clone: One end of the junction varies from germline; a read error may be responsible. The chain employs TRBV4-2 and TRBJ2-7, with 9 bases matching TRBD2. CDR3 length: 14 residues. Looked up from germline, CDR1 is LGHNA and CDR2 is YNFKEQ. CDR3 in amino acids: CASSQGGGGLAMDF. CDR3 coding DNA: TGTGCCAGCAGCCAAGGAGGTGGGGGACTAGCCATGGACTTC.

The rearrangement links TRBV25-1 to TRBJ1-1, with D perhaps TRBD1 (6 bases). The V gene's germline CDR1 is MGHDK and CDR2 SYGVNS. This CDR3 is built from 14 residues. Trimming stripped 4 bases from V and 3 bases from J, with 12 bases between. CDR3 sequence reads: CASSARGSHTEAFF. DNA for the CDR3: TGTGCCAGCAGTGCTAGGGGGTCCCACACTGAAGCTTTCTTT.

This chain uses TRBV28 with TRBJ2-5; no firm D call. V was trimmed by 6 bases and J by 4 bases, leaving 6 bases between them. Germline CDR1 and CDR2: MDHEN and SYDVKM. There are 11 residues in the CDR3. Here the CDR3 reads CASSFLETQYF. The CDR3 coding sequence is TGTGCCAGCAGCTTTCTAGAGACCCAGTACTTC.

The chain has TRBV9 and TRBJ2-6; 9 positions match TRBD2. This CDR3 region has 17 residues. CDR1 is SGDLS, CDR2 YYNGEE, per germline. V gave up 0 bases and J gave up 4 bases; unmatched junction bases: 5. The CDR3 protein is CASSVGLAGTGANVLTF. CDR3 bases: TGTGCCAGCAGCGTAGGGCTAGCGGGAACCGGGGCCAACGTCCTGACTTTC.

This chain uses TRBV11-2 with TRBJ2-7; a possible D gene is TRBD1 (6 bases). V was clipped by 5 bases and J by 2 bases, with 13 bases between them. The CDR3 spans 14 residues. Germline V gene data show CDR1 as SGHAT and CDR2 as FQNNGV. CDR3 residues: CASSLIQGAYEQYF. The DNA for the CDR3 is TGTGCCAGCAGCCTCATACAGGGAGCCTACGAGCAGTACTTC.

The V gene is TRBV5-1, the J gene TRBJ2-1, with D uncertain. The CDR3 has 13 residues. Trimming stripped 0 bases from V and 4 bases from J, with 5 bases between. CDR1 is SGHRS, CDR2 YFSETQ, per germline. The CDR3 sequence: CASSLAPYNEQFF. In DNA, the CDR3 is TGCGCCAGCAGCTTGGCCCCGTACAATGAGCAGTTCTTC.

The rearrangement joins TRBV4-1 to TRBJ1-4; D possibly corresponds to TRBD1 (6 bases). Deletions cut 3 bases from V and 4 bases from J, with 15 bases between. There are 16 residues in the CDR3. Germline V gives CDR1 MGHRA, CDR2 YSYEKL. DNA for the CDR3: TGCGCCAGCAGCCACACGACAGGAGGAGGTAATGAAAAACTGTTTTTT. It translates to CASSHTTGGGNEKLFF.

The V gene is TRBV7-8, the J gene TRBJ2-7; D is unclear. The ends were cut back, 6 bases at V and 6 bases at J, with 18 bases in the middle. This CDR3 contains 14 residues. CDR1 SGHVS and CDR2 FQNEAQ come from the germline V gene. The DNA for the CDR3 is TGTGCCAGCAGTCCCCTCAGCGTATTGGCCGAGCAGTACTTC. Residues: CASSPLSVLAEQYF.

This chain uses TRBV5-1 with TRBJ2-3; 8 nucleotides agree with TRBD2. The germline V gene encodes CDR1 SGHRS and CDR2 YFSETQ. This CDR3 is built from 15 residues. J lost 1 base, V lost 2 bases, and 3 bases had no gene match. CDR3 residues: CASSLAGVGTDTQYF. CDR3 in DNA: TGCGCCAGCAGCTTAGCGGGAGTGGGCACAGATACGCAGTATTTT.

This chain uses TRBV2 with TRBJ2-5; TRBD2 aligns across 7 bases. CDR3 length equals 17 residues. Germline assignment: CDR1 SNHLY and CDR2 FYNNEI. V gave up 3 bases and J gave up 1 base; unmatched junction bases: 11. The CDR3 bases are TGTGCCAGCAGTGATCCAAGGGAGGGTCGGGGCCAAGAGACCCAGTACTTC. Amino acids: CASSDPREGRGQETQYF. Combining the CDR3 with reference TRBV2 and TRBJ2-5 gives the whole variable domain EPEVTQTPSHQVTQMGQEVILRCVPISNHLYFYWYRQILGQKVEFLVSFYNNEISEKSEIFDDQFSVERPDGSNFTLKIRSTKLEDSAMYFCASSDPREGRGQETQYFGPGTRLLVL.

This rearrangement joins TRBV6-1 to TRBJ1-1, with 8 bases fitting TRBD1. The CDR3 covers 14 residues. Germline lookup yields CDR1 MNHNS and CDR2 SASEGT. The junction had 7 bases not matched to a gene; V was cut back by 6 bases and J by 4 bases. The CDR3 bases are TGTGCCAGCAGAAACAGGGGGGGAGGCACTGAAGCTTTCTTT. Translated, it gives CASRNRGGGTEAFF.

This clone was detected a few times. This chain joins TRBV28 and TRBJ2-7; 9 bases are a match to TRBD2. Germline assignment: CDR1 MDHEN and CDR2 SYDVKM. V was pared by 8 bases and J by 6 bases, with 8 bases of the junction left unmatched. The CDR3 consists of 13 residues. CDR3 sequence (DNA): TGTGCCAGCGTCAGAGCTAGCGGGACCGAGCAGTACTTC. Translating it yields CASVRASGTEQYF.

About this clone: Within the sample, other DNA sequences also encode this same CDR3. The rearrangement joins TRBV7-3 to TRBJ2-5; D remains unclear. Trimming removed 1 base from V and 1 base from J, with 4 bases in between. Germline CDR1 SGHTA, CDR2 FQGTGA. The CDR3 covers 13 residues. The CDR3 DNA follows: TGTGCCAGCAGCTTAAACTCCCAAGAGACCCAGTACTTC. This sequence encodes CASSLNSQETQYF.

The table lists this clone with a count of one. The chain couples TRBV9 to TRBJ2-1; 10 nucleotides match TRBD2. Germline V gives CDR1 SGDLS, CDR2 YYNGEE. The CDR3 length is 16 residues. The J segment lost 5 bases and the V segment lost 0 bases, leaving 5 bases of the junction unmatched. CDR3 nucleotide sequence: TGTGCCAGCAGCGTAGCTAGCGGGAGTAGTAACAATGAGCAGTTCTTC. Its translation: CASSVASGSSNNEQFF.

V is TRBV19 and J is TRBJ1-2; 9 bases align to TRBD1. The CDR3 runs to 12 residues. The V gene's germline CDR1 is LNHDA and CDR2 SQIVND (reference sequence). The V segment lost 9 bases and the J segment 8 bases; nucleotides outside the gene matches: 7. CDR3 sequence: CASGTGIEGYTF. The CDR3 DNA is TGTGCCAGCGGGACAGGGATCGAGGGCTACACCTTC.

The rearrangement uses TRBV29-1 and TRBJ1-4; D is uncertain. V was cut by 3 bases and J by 3 bases, with 5 bases left in between. This CDR3 comprises 12 residues. CDR1 SQVTM and CDR2 ANQGSEA come from the germline V gene. CDR3 DNA sequence: TGCAGCGTTGACGGTCCTAATGAAAAACTGTTTTTT. Translated, it gives CSVDGPNEKLFF.

The V call is TRBV30, the J call TRBJ2-1, with 9 bases identical to TRBD2. V lost 0 bases and J lost 6; bases outside the gene matches: 6. The CDR3 length is 15 residues. Germline CDR1 GTSNPN, CDR2 SVGIG (reference sequence). This CDR3 reads CAWSVSQREANEQFF. The CDR3 nucleotides are TGTGCCTGGAGTGTATCCCAGCGGGAGGCCAATGAGCAGTTCTTC.

The CDR3 loop reads CASREGRGTGGATAFF. In DNA, the CDR3 is TGTGCCAGCAGGGAGGGCCGAGGGACAGGGGGCGCAACGGCTTTCTTT. The rearrangement joins TRBV25-1 to TRBJ1-1, with 12 bases lining up with TRBD1. Germline V gene data show CDR1 as MGHDK and CDR2 as SYGVNS. Trimming at V came to 6 bases and at J to 11 bases, leaving 16 bases not matched to a gene. There are 16 residues in the CDR3.

The genes are TRBV7-3 and TRBJ2-7; perhaps TRBD2 as D (5 bases). This CDR3 comprises 13 residues. V gave up 1 base and J gave up 3 bases, with 7 bases separating them. CDR1 is SGHTA, CDR2 FQGTGA, per germline. CDR3 sequence reads: CASSLSGGYEQYF. CDR3 sequence (DNA): TGTGCCAGCAGCTTAAGTGGAGGCTACGAGCAGTACTTC.

CDR3: CASSPRDSYYEQYF. The DNA for the CDR3 is TGTGCCAGCAGCCCCCGGGACTCCTACTACGAGCAGTACTTC. V is TRBV7-8 and J is TRBJ2-7; maybe TRBD2 (6 bases). V lost 5 bases, J lost 3 bases, and 14 bases lay in between. The CDR3 covers 14 residues. Looked up from germline, CDR1 is SGHVS and CDR2 is FQNEAQ. The entire variable domain, with the rest obtained from reference TRBV7-8 and TRBJ2-7, is as follows: GAGVSQSPRYKVAKRGQDVALRCDPISGHVSLFWYQQALGQGPEFLTYFQNEAQLDKSGLPSDRFFAERPEGSVSTLKIQRTQQEDSAVYLCASSPRDSYYEQYFGPGTRLTVT.